Listed below are T cell receptor beta chains from one sample, sequenced in a study of vaccination effects on CD4 cells after COVID-19. Antigen specificity for these receptors is unknown. Sequencing used immunoSEQ multiplex PCR; TCRdb keeps in-frame clones, though not all of them. Seen here are 40,000 or so clones, 72% observed once, and the top ten hold roughly a tenth. The sample was CD4+ T cells from PBMCs cultured without peptide, taken after COVID-19 vaccination. The receptors derive from a human donor who received a COVID-19 vaccine. Both conserved end residues are part of each CDR3. The D gene is left open where the match is weak. For some rows the clone size is stated as once, few or many, or as a class when expanded; others skip it.

-	TRBJ2-2	TRBV24-1	-	CATSDPGPSGELFF	TGTGCCACCAGTGATCCGGGCCCCTCCGGGGAGCTGTTTTTT
-	TRBJ2-7	TRBV19	TRBD1	CASSQDRAGYEQYF	TGTGCCAGTAGCCAGGACAGGGCAGGGTACGAGCAGTACTTC
-	TRBJ2-7	TRBV12-3/TRBV12-4	TRBD1	CASRDDRVREQYF	TGTGCCAGCAGAGATGACAGGGTACGCGAGCAGTACTTC
-	TRBJ2-1	TRBV7-2	TRBD2	CASSPPQLAGGGEQFF	TGTGCCAGCAGCCCCCCCCAACTAGCGGGAGGAGGGGAGCAGTTCTTC
-	TRBJ2-5	TRBV24-1	-	CATSDPYIQETQYF	TGTGCCACCAGTGACCCTTATATACAAGAGACCCAGTACTTC
-	TRBJ2-7	TRBV6-5	-	CASNEVRYEQYF	TGTGCCAGCAACGAGGTGAGATACGAGCAGTACTTC
once	TRBJ1-1	TRBV5-1	TRBD1	CASSGDRGNTEAFF	TGCGCCAGCAGCGGTGACAGGGGGAACACTGAAGCTTTCTTT
few	TRBJ1-1	TRBV5-1	-	CASSFEGRHTEAFF	TGCGCCAGCAGCTTCGAGGGCCGGCACACTGAAGCTTTCTTT
-	TRBJ2-3	TRBV5-6	TRBD1	CASSFQGADTQYF	TGTGCCAGCAGCTTCCAGGGGGCAGATACGCAGTATTTT
-	TRBJ2-7	TRBV7-2	TRBD2	CASSLRAVPGGPVAYEQYF	TGTGCCAGCAGCTTACGAGCCGTCCCGGGAGGGCCGGTTGCGTACGAGCAGTACTTC
-	TRBJ1-3	TRBV6-1	-	CASSEGQGNTIYF	TGTGCCAGCAGCGAAGGACAGGGAAACACCATATATTTT
-	TRBJ2-7	TRBV2	-	CASSEGSQYEQYF	TGTGCCAGCAGTGAAGGCAGCCAATACGAGCAGTACTTC
-	TRBJ2-7	TRBV6-5	TRBD1	CASTAYRGRYEQYF	TGTGCCAGCACTGCGTACAGGGGGCGATACGAGCAGTACTTC